These 30 T cell receptor beta chains originate from one sample sequenced in a study of beta chain features in type 1 diabetes (dated 2018 in TCRdb). The library was produced with the immunoSEQ multiplex PCR assay. The High Capacity cDNA Reverse Transcription Kit was used to reverse transcribe all of the isolated RNA, meaning that expressed TCRB transcripts were what got sequenced. TCRdb retrieved this table from immuneACCESS and kept in-frame rearrangements only. Not all clones are present; in checked studies, unresolved V genes account for under half, and no reason is known for the remainder. Recorded for this sample are 140,000 to 150,000 clones; under 60% of them occurred a single time. The top ten hold under 0.5% of the sample. Sequencing was performed on Tregs from blood. In the paper's terms, the cell subset or site label means: regulatory CD4+ T cells. The source is a man younger than 35 in good health.

The rearrangement links TRBV5-1 to TRBJ2-6; D is possibly TRBD1 (6 bases). Trimming took off 5 bases at V and 1 base at J, with 10 bases between the two ends. The germline gives CDR1 SGHRS, CDR2 YFSETQ. The CDR3 sequence is 15 residues long. DNA for the CDR3: TGCGCCAGCAGTCCAACAGGGTCTGGGGCCAACGTCCTGACTTTC. Encoded protein: CASSPTGSGANVLTF.

This chain joins TRBV6-5 and TRBJ1-3; no firm D call. The CDR3 has 14 amino acids. Between the trimmed V and J ends, which lost 2 bases and 3 bases, there was a span of 8 bases. Germline V gives CDR1 MNHEY, CDR2 SVGAGI. The CDR3 sequence is CASSYRGGGNTIYF. The CDR3 nucleotides read TGTGCCAGCAGTTACAGAGGTGGTGGAAACACCATATATTTT.

The rearrangement joins TRBV30 to TRBJ2-3; 7 positions agree with TRBD2. CDR1 is GTSNPN, CDR2 SVGIG, per germline (reference sequence). The J segment lost 3 bases and the V segment lost 2 bases, leaving 17 bases of the junction unmatched. This CDR3 has 18 amino acids. CDR3 nucleotides: TGTGCCTGGAGTAGACCCCGCTACAGCAGCGGGAAGACAGATACGCAGTATTTT. Translating gives CAWSRPRYSSGKTDTQYF.

This clone occurred a few times. The V call is TRBV12-5, the J call TRBJ1-3; TRBD1 is a possible D gene (5 bases). The CDR3 runs to 13 residues. CDR1 and CDR2 (germline): LGHNT, FRNRAP. Trimming cost V 6 bases and J 1 base, with 7 bases left between them. This chain's CDR3 is CASGSGSGNTIYF. CDR3 in DNA: TGTGCTAGTGGGTCAGGGTCTGGAAACACCATATATTTT.

The chain employs TRBV7-9 and TRBJ2-7, with 7 bases that match TRBD2. This CDR3 contains 13 residues. Germline V gene lookup returns CDR1 SEHNR and CDR2 FQNEAQ (reference sequence). V lost 4 bases, J lost 7 bases, and 7 bases stayed unmatched. This chain's CDR3 is CASSWEGGWEQYF. The CDR3 DNA follows: TGTGCCAGCAGCTGGGAGGGAGGATGGGAGCAGTACTTC.

The chain carries TRBV5-1 and TRBJ2-7; TRBD1 matches 10 bases. V shed 0 bases, J shed 5 bases, and the junction held 11 bases outside the gene matches. The CDR3 runs to 17 residues. The germline gives CDR1 SGHRS, CDR2 YFSETQ. The DNA of the CDR3 is TGCGCCAGCAGCTTGGCCATTACCGGACAGGGGGTCAACGAGCAGTACTTC. Encoded protein: CASSLAITGQGVNEQYF.

This clone was observed a few times. This rearrangement joins TRBV19 to TRBJ2-4; TRBD2 matches at 7 bases. CDR1 and CDR2 (germline): LNHDA, SQIVND (reference sequence). The CDR3 sequence is 16 residues long. Trimming removed 4 bases from V and 14 bases from J; junction bases left unmatched: 20. In DNA form, the CDR3 reads TGTGCCAGTAGTAGAAGCGCGGGGGACTTCCCCTTAGGGGAGTACTTC. Translation: CASSRSAGDFPLGEYF.

The gene calls are TRBV9 and TRBJ1-3; D is unresolved. Germline V gene data show CDR1 as SGDLS and CDR2 as YYNGEE. The CDR3 is 16 amino acids. The V end lost 4 bases, the J end lost 4 bases, and 18 bases lay between the germline ends. The CDR3: CASSHGRPKWGNTIYF. CDR3 DNA sequence: TGTGCCAGCAGCCATGGCAGGCCAAAATGGGGAAACACCATATATTTT.

The V and J genes are TRBV9 and TRBJ2-3; the D gene is possibly TRBD2 (6 bases). Germline CDR1 SGDLS, CDR2 YYNGEE. The ends were cut back, 5 bases at V and 0 bases at J, with 13 bases in the middle. CDR3 size: 15 residues. CDR3 in DNA: TGTGCCAGCAGGCCTCGGGCGGGGAGCACAGATACGCAGTATTTT. Its translation is CASRPRAGSTDTQYF.

The chain combines TRBV30 with TRBJ2-7, with 8 bases identical to TRBD2. The CDR3 has 15 amino acids. Germline V gives CDR1 GTSNPN, CDR2 SVGIG (reference sequence). V shed 1 base, J shed 2 bases, and the junction held 7 bases outside the gene matches. The CDR3 sequence is CAWSGRTSGTYEQYF. The CDR3 nucleotides read TGTGCCTGGAGTGGCCGAACTAGCGGCACCTACGAGCAGTACTTC.

The chain links TRBV10-3 to TRBJ2-1; a possible D gene is TRBD2 (5 bases). There are 13 residues in the CDR3. Germline V gene sequence: CDR1 ENHRY, CDR2 SYGVKD. V was cut by 3 bases and J by 6 bases, with 9 bases left in between. CDR3 DNA: TGTGCCATCAGTGAACGGGAAGTCAATGAGCAGTTCTTC. It codes for CAISEREVNEQFF.

J is TRBJ2-1 and V is TRBV11-1; tentatively, D is TRBD1 (6 bases). Trimming shortened V by 3 bases and J by 4 bases, and 13 bases separated the two germline ends. The germline V gene has CDR1 SGHAT and CDR2 FQDESV (reference sequence). This CDR3 is built from 15 residues. CDR3 nucleotides: TGTGCCAGCAGCTTCACCGGGACACCATACAATGAGCAGTTCTTC. This encodes CASSFTGTPYNEQFF.

The chain carries TRBV10-3 and TRBJ1-2; a weak D match, TRBD1 (6 bases). The CDR3 has 16 amino acids. Trimming removed 3 bases at V and 6 bases at J, with 20 bases between. Germline V lookup: CDR1 ENHRY, CDR2 SYGVKD. CDR3 sequence: CAISELGRGKKDGYTF. CDR3 bases: TGTGCCATCAGTGAATTGGGCAGGGGTAAGAAGGATGGCTACACCTTC.

The CDR3 reads CASSVEDRGRGTGELFF. The CDR3 DNA follows: TGTGCCAGCAGCGTAGAGGACAGGGGGCGCGGCACCGGGGAGCTGTTTTTT. The chain recombines TRBV9 with TRBJ2-2, with TRBD1 identical over 11 bases. The germline CDR1 and CDR2 sequences are SGDLS and YYNGEE. Germline trimming cut 0 bases from V and 4 bases from J; bases unmatched to any gene: 5. The CDR3 is 17 amino acids.

This chain uses TRBV6-6 with TRBJ2-7; the D gene is possibly TRBD2 (6 bases). V was trimmed by 2 bases and J by 1 base, leaving 12 bases between them. The CDR3 has 15 amino acids. Germline values: CDR1 MNHNY, CDR2 SVGAGI (reference sequence). CDR3 sequence reads: CASSYRTIISYEQYF. The CDR3, as DNA: TGTGCCAGCAGTTACCGGACTATTATTTCCTACGAGCAGTACTTC.

V and J are TRBV9 and TRBJ1-2; D is perhaps TRBD1 (5 bases). The germline gives CDR1 SGDLS, CDR2 YYNGEE. There are 13 residues in the CDR3. Trimming took 0 bases from V and 2 from J, leaving 5 bases between them. The CDR3 sequence is CASSVGTNYGYTF. In DNA form, the CDR3 reads TGTGCCAGCAGCGTAGGGACAAACTATGGCTACACCTTC.

The rearrangement joins TRBV7-3 to TRBJ1-2, with 8 bases matching TRBD1. Germline V gene sequence: CDR1 SGHTA, CDR2 FQGTGA. The V segment lost 5 bases and the J segment 11 bases; nucleotides outside the gene matches: 10. This CDR3 has 13 amino acids. The CDR3 nucleotides read TGTGCCAGCAGCGCTCAACAGGGGGACGTATACACCTTC. Its protein is CASSAQQGDVYTF.

V is TRBV2 and J is TRBJ1-5; the D gene is possibly TRBD1 (5 bases). This CDR3 is built from 14 residues. Germline values: CDR1 SNHLY, CDR2 FYNNEI. V was trimmed by 8 bases and J by 0 bases, leaving 11 bases between them. CDR3 loop: CASFSGHSNQPQHF. As DNA, the CDR3 is TGTGCCAGCTTTTCAGGACATAGCAATCAGCCCCAGCATTTT.

The J gene is TRBJ2-2, the V gene TRBV19; 10 bases match TRBD1. V dropped 7 bases and J dropped 4; count of bases not matched to a gene: 9. This CDR3 is 16 amino acids long. Germline V gene data show CDR1 as LNHDA and CDR2 as SQIVND (reference sequence). The CDR3 protein is CASNFDRGPFTGELFF. CDR3 coding DNA: TGTGCCAGTAACTTTGACAGGGGGCCCTTCACCGGGGAGCTGTTTTTT.

The CDR3 DNA reads TGTGCCAGCAGCAACTACTACGAGCAGTACTTC. It yields the protein CASSNYYEQYF. V gene TRBV7-2 combines with J gene TRBJ2-7; D not resolved. CDR3 length equals 11 residues. The V and J ends lost 5 bases and 3 bases respectively, with 5 bases between them. Germline CDR1 and CDR2: SGHTA and FQGNSA.

This clone has more than one count but fewer than ten. J is TRBJ2-5 and V is TRBV5-1, with 9 bases that match TRBD2. The germline gives CDR1 SGHRS, CDR2 YFSETQ. The V gene end was trimmed by 4 bases and the J gene end by 5 bases; junction bases not matched to a gene: 12. This CDR3 is 16 amino acids long. The CDR3 DNA is TGCGCCAGCAGCCTAAGACTAGCGGACCCACGGGAGACCCAGTACTTC. Encoded protein: CASSLRLADPRETQYF.

The chain links TRBV7-2 to TRBJ2-3; 9 bases fit TRBD1. CDR3 length equals 14 residues. The junction had 6 bases not matched to a gene; V was cut back by 5 bases and J by 6 bases. In germline, CDR1 is SGHTA, CDR2 FQGNSA. The CDR3 spells CASSLGQGIDTQYF. CDR3 coding DNA: TGTGCCAGCAGCCTCGGACAGGGGATCGATACGCAGTATTTT.

The chain carries TRBV14 and TRBJ2-3, with 7 bases aligning to TRBD2. V dropped 2 bases and J dropped 3; count of bases not matched to a gene: 11. Germline values: CDR1 SGHDN, CDR2 FVKESK. The CDR3 loop spans 17 amino acids. The CDR3 sequence: CASSQSLGLGVTDTQYF. Written as DNA, the CDR3 is TGTGCCAGCAGCCAAAGCCTAGGACTAGGGGTGACAGATACGCAGTATTTT.

This clone was counted between two and nine times. V is TRBV19 and J is TRBJ1-4; D remains ambiguous. The CDR3 is 16 residues long. V lost 5 bases and J lost 2, with 15 bases in between. The germline gives CDR1 LNHDA, CDR2 SQIVND (reference sequence). The chain's CDR3 is CASSVRFLGTNEKLFF. As DNA, the CDR3 is TGTGCCAGTAGTGTCCGGTTCCTCGGGACTAATGAAAAACTGTTTTTT.

The V and J genes are TRBV6-5 and TRBJ2-5; weak D call: TRBD1 (6 bases). This CDR3 contains 13 residues. V gave up 0 bases and J gave up 5 bases, with 7 bases separating them. Germline V lookup: CDR1 MNHEY, CDR2 SVGAGI. In nucleotides, the CDR3 is TGTGCCAGCAGTTACTCAACAGGGGAGACCCAGTACTTC. This codes for CASSYSTGETQYF.

This CDR3 reads CASSQEPGGFTGELFF. The CDR3 DNA reads TGCGCCAGCAGCCAAGAGCCAGGGGGCTTCACCGGGGAGCTGTTTTTT. This chain links TRBV4-3 with TRBJ2-2; 8 nucleotides align to TRBD1. V was pared by 0 bases and J by 4 bases, with 4 bases of the junction left unmatched. The length of the CDR3 is 16 residues. Germline lookup yields CDR1 LGHNA and CDR2 YSLEER.

The J gene is TRBJ1-2, the V gene TRBV6-6, with a tentative D call TRBD1 (6 bases). The CDR3 spans 15 residues. With 5 bases removed from V and 4 bases from J, the gap between germline ends came to 17 bases. The germline gives CDR1 MNHNY, CDR2 SVGAGI (reference sequence). CDR3: CASSIATGQAYGYTF. The CDR3 coding sequence is TGTGCCAGCAGTATCGCAACGGGACAAGCCTATGGCTACACCTTC.

This clone showed up just once. The chain joins TRBV5-1 to TRBJ2-7; weak D call: TRBD2 (6 bases). The V gene's germline CDR1 is SGHRS and CDR2 YFSETQ. The V end lost 0 bases, the J end lost 5 bases, and 15 bases lay between the germline ends. There are 15 residues in the CDR3. In nucleotides, the CDR3 is TGCGCCAGCAGCTTGGGGAGGGCCTGGAGAGACGAGCAGTACTTC. Its protein product is CASSLGRAWRDEQYF.

Only one count was recorded for this clone. The chain employs TRBV5-1 and TRBJ1-1; D possibly corresponds to TRBD1 (5 bases). CDR1 is SGHRS, CDR2 YFSETQ, per germline. Trimming left V 6 bases short and J 5 bases short, with 14 bases between. The CDR3 contains 13 residues. CDR3 sequence (DNA): TGCGCCAGCACCTCAGGGAGGGAGACTGAAGCTTTCTTT. This translates into CASTSGRETEAFF.

The chain couples TRBV30 to TRBJ1-2; D is possibly TRBD1 (6 bases). Trimming removed 3 bases at V and 4 bases at J, with 12 bases between. The CDR3 contains 13 residues. The germline V gene has CDR1 GTSNPN and CDR2 SVGIG (reference sequence). DNA of the CDR3: TGTGCCTGGAGAGAGGGGGTGACCTATGGCTACACCTTC. Its translation is CAWREGVTYGYTF.